These 16 T cell receptor beta chains share one sample of origin, sequenced in a study of blood T cell repertoires in COVID-19. The assay was immunoSEQ multiplex PCR, and TCRdb's table has in-frame clones only and misses some. The sample holds over 200,000 clones, 70% to 85% seen once. Sequencing was performed on peripheral blood. The receptors shown here come from a man in his forties who had recovered from COVID-19.

This chain connects TRBV6-5 to TRBJ1-4; D not resolved. The CDR3 has 15 amino acids. Germline CDR1 MNHEY, CDR2 SVGAGI. Trimming took 4 bases from V and 5 from J, leaving 14 bases between them. CDR3 sequence reads: CASSSSPGGNEKLFF. The CDR3 coding sequence is TGTGCCAGCAGTTCTTCACCAGGAGGGAATGAAAAACTGTTTTTT.

V gene TRBV2 combines with J gene TRBJ2-2, with 11 bases matching TRBD1. The germline V gene encodes CDR1 SNHLY and CDR2 FYNNEI. This CDR3 comprises 16 residues. With V trimmed by 6 bases and J by 4 bases, 7 bases remained unmatched. CDR3 coding DNA: TGTGCCAGCAGGGACGGACAGGGGGCGGGCACCGGGGAGCTGTTTTTT. It is translated as CASRDGQGAGTGELFF. Full variable domain (remainder filled in from reference TRBV2 and TRBJ2-2): EPEVTQTPSHQVTQMGQEVILRCVPISNHLYFYWYRQILGQKVEFLVSFYNNEISEKSEIFDDQFSVERPDGSNFTLKIRSTKLEDSAMYFCASRDGQGAGTGELFFGEGSRLTVL.

This clone has just one count. The chain employs TRBV10-3 and TRBJ1-1, with D possibly being TRBD1 (6 bases). V lost 3 bases to trimming and J lost 0 bases, with 11 bases between them. This CDR3 contains 15 residues. Looked up from germline, CDR1 is ENHRY and CDR2 is SYGVKD. In nucleotides, the CDR3 is TGTGCCATCAGTGACCTAGGGGGTCTGAACACTGAAGCTTTCTTT. Translation gives CAISDLGGLNTEAFF.

A few counts support this clone. The gene calls are TRBV4-3 and TRBJ2-5; 13 bases match TRBD2. Germline V gives CDR1 LGHNA, CDR2 YSLEER. V shed 0 bases, J shed 1 base, and the junction held 11 bases outside the gene matches. The CDR3 is 20 residues long. The CDR3 here is CASSQDKTSGGPPLQETQYF. CDR3 nucleotides: TGCGCCAGCAGCCAAGATAAGACTAGCGGGGGGCCGCCACTCCAAGAGACCCAGTACTTC.

This clone was seen at least ten times. The chain has TRBV5-1 and TRBJ2-7; D might be TRBD1 (5 bases). CDR3 length: 15 residues. The germline V gene has CDR1 SGHRS and CDR2 YFSETQ. The V and J ends lost 1 base and 1 base respectively, with 12 bases between them. CDR3 coding DNA: TGCGCCAGCAGCTTGAGCACAGGAAGATCCTACGAGCAGTACTTC. It yields the protein CASSLSTGRSYEQYF.

Concerning this clone itself: The junction does not match germline at one end; this may be a read error. The chain has TRBV20-1 and TRBJ2-5, with 8 positions matching TRBD2. Germline V gene lookup returns CDR1 DFQATT and CDR2 SNEGSKA (reference sequence). The CDR3 loop spans 13 amino acids. This CDR3 is CSASPGGQETQYF. The CDR3 DNA is TGCAGCGCTAGTCCGGGGGGGCAAGAGACCCAGTACTTC.

The V gene is TRBV4-1, the J gene TRBJ2-3, with 7 bases that match TRBD1. CDR1 and CDR2 from the germline V gene are MGHRA and YSYEKL. The CDR3 is made up of 17 amino acids. Trimming at V came to 0 bases and at J to 3 bases, leaving 9 bases not matched to a gene. The CDR3: CASSQDLRQGRTDTQYF. The CDR3 nucleotides are TGCGCCAGCAGCCAAGATTTACGACAGGGTAGGACAGATACGCAGTATTTT.

V and J are TRBV6-5 and TRBJ1-2, with 7 bases matching TRBD1. Per the germline V gene, CDR1 is MNHEY and CDR2 is SVGAGI. The length of the CDR3 is 14 residues. Trimming took 5 bases from V and 3 from J; bases not matched to a gene: 6. The CDR3 spells CASSRQGDDYGYTF. As DNA, the CDR3 is TGTGCCAGCAGTCGACAGGGTGACGACTATGGCTACACCTTC.

This chain connects TRBV6-5 to TRBJ1-4; the D is unclear. The CDR3 is 15 amino acids. V lost 4 bases and J lost 2, with 11 bases in between. CDR1 MNHEY and CDR2 SVGAGI come from the germline V gene. The CDR3 nucleotides read TGTGCCAGCAGTTCTATACTGTGGACTAATGAAAAACTGTTTTTT. Translation gives CASSSILWTNEKLFF.

This chain connects TRBV5-1 to TRBJ2-2; 7 bases agree with TRBD1. The germline V gene encodes CDR1 SGHRS and CDR2 YFSETQ. Losses at the gene ends were 2 bases for V and 1 base for J; bases not matched to a gene: 5. The CDR3 length is 16 residues. Here the CDR3 DNA reads TGCGCCAGCAGCTTAGATGGGACAGAGAACACCGGGGAGCTGTTTTTT. Protein product: CASSLDGTENTGELFF. The full variable domain, with the rest looked up from reference TRBV5-1 and TRBJ2-2, is KAGVTQTPRYLIKTRGQQVTLSCSPISGHRSVSWYQQTPGQGLQFLFEYFSETQRNKGNFPGRFSGRQFSNSRSEMNVSTLELGDSALYLCASSLDGTENTGELFFGEGSRLTVL.

The chain couples TRBV5-6 to TRBJ2-5; 10 bases align to TRBD1. This CDR3 has 15 amino acids. V gave up 6 bases and J gave up 1 base; unmatched junction bases: 6. CDR1 and CDR2 from the germline V gene are SGHDT and YYEEEE. Here the CDR3 DNA reads TGTGCCAGCACCCGACAGGGGGCGTCCCAAGAGACCCAGTACTTC. Protein: CASTRQGASQETQYF.

The chain couples TRBV12-5 to TRBJ2-1; 8 bases are shared with TRBD1. The CDR3 runs 16 residues. J lost 7 bases, V lost 0 bases, and 8 bases had no gene match. Germline V lookup: CDR1 LGHNT, CDR2 FRNRAP. The CDR3, as DNA: TGTGCTAGTGGTTTGGTCGTGGACAGGGCGGTGAATGAGCAGTTCTTC. It specifies CASGLVVDRAVNEQFF. Full variable domain (missing parts from reference TRBV12-5 and TRBJ2-1): DARVTQTPRHKVTEMGQEVTMRCQPILGHNTVFWYRQTMMQGLELLAYFRNRAPLDDSGMPKDRFSAEMPDATLATLKIQPSEPRDSAVYFCASGLVVDRAVNEQFFGPGTRLTVL.

The CDR3 is CASSYYSGGETQYF. The CDR3 DNA is TGTGCCAGCAGTTACTATAGCGGGGGGGAGACCCAGTACTTC. V gene TRBV6-2 or TRBV6-3 combines with J gene TRBJ2-5; 10 bases match TRBD2. The germline V gene has CDR1 MNHEY and CDR2 SVGEGT. This CDR3 contains 14 residues. V was pared by 1 base and J by 5 bases, with 1 base of the junction left unmatched.

This clone was recorded at least ten times. J is TRBJ2-1 and V is TRBV2; a weak D match, TRBD2 (5 bases). V was cut by 6 bases and J by 12 bases, with 18 bases left in between. CDR1 and CDR2 (germline): SNHLY, FYNNEI. This CDR3 has 13 amino acids. The CDR3 sequence: CASSGVGDVGQFF. CDR3 sequence (DNA): TGTGCCAGCAGCGGGGTTGGTGACGTGGGGCAGTTCTTC.

The chain recombines TRBV11-3 with TRBJ2-2, with TRBD1 identical over 7 bases. This CDR3 has 17 amino acids. CDR1 is SGHNT, CDR2 YENEEA, per germline. V lost 2 bases, J lost 6 bases, and 12 bases stayed unmatched. For the CDR3, the DNA is TGTGCCAGCAGCTTATTCGCGGGTAGGGGGCGACCCGGGGAGCTGTTTTTT. Its protein product is CASSLFAGRGRPGELFF.

The CDR3 sequence is CASSEFREQYF. CDR3 bases: TGTGCCAGCAGTGAATTCCGGGAGCAGTACTTC. The chain couples TRBV2 to TRBJ2-7, with D unresolved. V was trimmed by 2 bases and J by 7 bases, leaving 6 bases between them. The CDR3 spans 11 residues. Germline CDR1 and CDR2: SNHLY and FYNNEI.